The rows below give T cell receptor beta chains drawn from one sample of a study of regulatory T cells in long-lasting Graves disease. TCRdb re-called the multiplex PCR reads with MiXCR, one entry per CDR3 protein. The sample has around 250,000 distinct CDR3 sequences, more than 15% seen once; the top ten hold about 15%. These data were also reused for a study on T cells in Graves' hyperthyroidism and ophthalmopathy.

The specimen was peripheral blood mononuclear cells (PBMCs), collected at new diagnosis, from a patient treated with antithyroid drugs. These receptors came from a young woman with Graves disease. Both conserved end residues are part of each CDR3. The order of the fields is V gene, D gene, J gene, clone size, CDR3 DNA, CDR3 protein. A D gene is named only where the DNA matches it firmly. Some rows mark clone size as missing; the rest say once, few, many or name a class of expanded clone.

v_call: TRBV7-2
d_call: -
j_call: TRBJ1-1
clone_size: many
cdr3_nt: TGTGCCAGCAGCGCGACCGGGACAAGGGCTTTCTTT
cdr3_aa: CASSATGTRAFF

v_call: TRBV2
d_call: -
j_call: TRBJ2-7
clone_size: many
cdr3_nt: TGCGCCAGCAGTGAGGGCGGAACCCCCTACGAGCAGTACTTC
cdr3_aa: CASSEGGTPYEQYF

v_call: TRBV12-3/TRBV12-4
d_call: TRBD1
j_call: TRBJ1-1
clone_size: many
cdr3_nt: TGTGCCAGCAGTTTAGGGGGAACAGGGGGCATCGCTGAAGCTTTCTTT
cdr3_aa: CASSLGGTGGIAEAFF

v_call: TRBV20-1
d_call: -
j_call: TRBJ2-5
clone_size: many
cdr3_nt: TGCAGCGTCCGGGACATAGGGGGGGCCCAAGAGACCCAGTACTTC
cdr3_aa: CSVRDIGGAQETQYF

v_call: TRBV7-3
d_call: TRBD2
j_call: TRBJ2-3
clone_size: many
cdr3_nt: TGTGCCAGCAGCCCTGGACTAGCGGGGACTCCCCGCACAGATACGCAGTATTTT
cdr3_aa: CASSPGLAGTPRTDTQYF

v_call: TRBV6-1
d_call: -
j_call: TRBJ1-2
clone_size: many
cdr3_nt: TGTGCCAGCAGTCACCCTCGAAGGACTGGTAACTATGGCTACACCTTC
cdr3_aa: CASSHPRRTGNYGYTF

v_call: TRBV7-2
d_call: TRBD1
j_call: TRBJ2-7
clone_size: many
cdr3_nt: TGTGCCAGCAGCCCACGACCCGGGACAGACACCTACGAGCAGTACTTC
cdr3_aa: CASSPRPGTDTYEQYF

v_call: TRBV11-3
d_call: TRBD2
j_call: TRBJ2-5
clone_size: -
cdr3_nt: TGTGCCAGCAGCTTACAGACTAGCGGGGGCCAAGAGACCCAGTACTTC
cdr3_aa: CASSLQTSGGQETQYF

v_call: TRBV19
d_call: TRBD2
j_call: TRBJ2-7
clone_size: -
cdr3_nt: TGTGCCAGTAGTAGTTACAGTACCTGGGGGGGCTACGAGCAGTACTTC
cdr3_aa: CASSSYSTWGGYEQYF

v_call: TRBV6-1
d_call: -
j_call: TRBJ1-2
clone_size: many
cdr3_nt: TGTGCCAGCAGTGAAGAGGGGGGCTCTGGCTACACCTTC
cdr3_aa: CASSEEGGSGYTF

v_call: TRBV7-8
d_call: -
j_call: TRBJ1-6
clone_size: many
cdr3_nt: TGTGCCAGCAGCCCTACAGGCTCTAATTCACCCCTCCACTTT
cdr3_aa: CASSPTGSNSPLHF

v_call: TRBV7-2
d_call: TRBD2
j_call: TRBJ2-3
clone_size: -
cdr3_nt: TGTGCCAGCAGCTTAAAGGGTTCCGGGGGGGGGGGTAGCACAGATACGCAGTATTTT
cdr3_aa: CASSLKGSGGGGSTDTQYF

v_call: TRBV2
d_call: -
j_call: TRBJ2-1
clone_size: many
cdr3_nt: TGTGCCAGCAATAAATTAACAGGGCCCCCCCACAATGAGCAGTTCTTC
cdr3_aa: CASNKLTGPPHNEQFF

v_call: TRBV20-1
d_call: TRBD1
j_call: TRBJ1-2
clone_size: many
cdr3_nt: TGCAGTGCTACGGGACAGTTAAACAACTATGGCTACACCTTC
cdr3_aa: CSATGQLNNYGYTF

v_call: TRBV20-1
d_call: TRBD1
j_call: TRBJ2-1
clone_size: -
cdr3_nt: TGCAGTGCAGAGGACAGGGGGAACGAGCAGTTCTTT
cdr3_aa: CSAEDRGNEQFF

v_call: TRBV9
d_call: TRBD1
j_call: TRBJ1-1
clone_size: many
cdr3_nt: TGTGCCAGCAGCGTAGGGACAGGGGGGGGCACTGAAGCTTTCTTT
cdr3_aa: CASSVGTGGGTEAFF

v_call: TRBV10-3
d_call: -
j_call: TRBJ2-2
clone_size: many
cdr3_nt: TGTGCCATCACTCCAGGCGATACCGGGGAGCTGTTTTTT
cdr3_aa: CAITPGDTGELFF

v_call: TRBV6-2/TRBV6-3
d_call: TRBD2
j_call: TRBJ2-1
clone_size: -
cdr3_nt: TGTGCCAGCAGCGTTACTAGCGGCCTCTACAATGAGCAGTTCTTC
cdr3_aa: CASSVTSGLYNEQFF

v_call: TRBV20-1
d_call: -
j_call: TRBJ2-7
clone_size: many
cdr3_nt: TGCAGTGCTAGAAAGGGGCGGGGTGAGCAGTACTTC
cdr3_aa: CSARKGRGEQYF

v_call: TRBV7-2
d_call: -
j_call: TRBJ2-1
clone_size: many
cdr3_nt: TGTGCCAGCAGCTTAGAGTACGGGGGCCGCAATGAGCAGTTCTTC
cdr3_aa: CASSLEYGGRNEQFF

v_call: TRBV3-1
d_call: -
j_call: TRBJ1-1
clone_size: many
cdr3_nt: TGTGCCAGCAGTCGGGACACTGAAGCTTTCTTT
cdr3_aa: CASSRDTEAFF

v_call: TRBV7-8
d_call: TRBD1
j_call: TRBJ1-1
clone_size: -
cdr3_nt: TGTGCCAGCAGCTTATGGGACAGGGACACTGAAGCTTTCTTT
cdr3_aa: CASSLWDRDTEAFF

v_call: TRBV3-1
d_call: -
j_call: TRBJ1-4
clone_size: many
cdr3_nt: TGTGCCAGCAGCCATGGCGGTGCAACTAATGAAAAACTGTTTTTT
cdr3_aa: CASSHGGATNEKLFF

v_call: TRBV9
d_call: -
j_call: TRBJ2-7
clone_size: few
cdr3_nt: TGTGCCAGCAGCGTAGCTCAGTACTCCTACGAGCAGTACTTC
cdr3_aa: CASSVAQYSYEQYF

v_call: TRBV6-2/TRBV6-3
d_call: TRBD1
j_call: TRBJ1-5
clone_size: many
cdr3_nt: TGTGCCAGCAGTGAAGCAAGGACAGGGGTTGCCTTAATTAGTCAGCCCCAGCATTTT
cdr3_aa: CASSEARTGVALISQPQHF

v_call: TRBV7-8
d_call: TRBD1
j_call: TRBJ1-1
clone_size: many
cdr3_nt: TGTGCCAGCAGCCGGAGGGGACCACGGGACAGGAACACTGAAGCTTTCTTT
cdr3_aa: CASSRRGPRDRNTEAFF

v_call: TRBV11-1
d_call: TRBD1
j_call: TRBJ1-5
clone_size: -
cdr3_nt: TGTGCCAGCAGCACGCGGGACAGGGGGCTGGGGGGCAATCAGCCCCAGCATTTT
cdr3_aa: CASSTRDRGLGGNQPQHF

v_call: TRBV9
d_call: TRBD2
j_call: TRBJ2-1
clone_size: many
cdr3_nt: TGTGCCAGCAGCGAGAGCGGGGGGTACAATGAGCAGTTCTTC
cdr3_aa: CASSESGGYNEQFF